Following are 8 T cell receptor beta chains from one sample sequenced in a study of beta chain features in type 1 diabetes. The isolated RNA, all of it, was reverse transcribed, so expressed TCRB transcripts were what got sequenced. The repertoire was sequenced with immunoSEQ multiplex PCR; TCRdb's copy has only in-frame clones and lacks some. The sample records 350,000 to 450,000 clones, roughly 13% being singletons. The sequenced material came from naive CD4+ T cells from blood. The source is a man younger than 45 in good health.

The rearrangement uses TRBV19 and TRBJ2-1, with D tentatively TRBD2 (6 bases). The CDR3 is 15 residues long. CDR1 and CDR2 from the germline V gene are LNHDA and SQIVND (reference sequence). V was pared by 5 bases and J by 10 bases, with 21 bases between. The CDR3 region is CASSPSGTGGKEQFF. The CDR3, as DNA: TGTGCCAGTAGTCCCTCAGGGACTGGGGGAAAGGAGCAGTTCTTC.

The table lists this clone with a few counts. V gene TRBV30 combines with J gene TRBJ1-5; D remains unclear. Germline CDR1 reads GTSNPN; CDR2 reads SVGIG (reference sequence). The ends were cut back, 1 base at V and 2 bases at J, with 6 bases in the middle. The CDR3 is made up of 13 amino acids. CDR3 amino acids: CAWSGKGNQPQHF. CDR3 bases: TGTGCCTGGAGTGGGAAAGGCAATCAGCCCCAGCATTTT.

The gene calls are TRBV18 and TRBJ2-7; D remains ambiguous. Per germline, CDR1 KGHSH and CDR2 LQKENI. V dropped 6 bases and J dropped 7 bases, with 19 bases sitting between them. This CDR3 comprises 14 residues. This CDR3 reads CASSQLPAMEEQYF. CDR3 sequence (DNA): TGTGCCAGCTCGCAGCTCCCCGCAATGGAGGAGCAGTACTTC.

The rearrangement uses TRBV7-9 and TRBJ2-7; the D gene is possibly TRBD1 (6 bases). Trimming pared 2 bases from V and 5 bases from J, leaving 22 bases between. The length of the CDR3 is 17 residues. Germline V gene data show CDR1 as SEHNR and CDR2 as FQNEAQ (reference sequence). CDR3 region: CASSLLSSGEFYHEQYV. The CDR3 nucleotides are TGTGCCAGCAGCTTATTGTCCTCAGGGGAGTTTTACCACGAGCAGTACGTC.

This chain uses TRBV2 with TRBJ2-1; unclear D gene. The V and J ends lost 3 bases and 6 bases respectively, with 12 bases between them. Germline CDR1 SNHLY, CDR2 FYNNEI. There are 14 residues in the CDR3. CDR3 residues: CASSDPPTLNEQFF. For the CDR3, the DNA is TGTGCCAGCAGTGATCCTCCGACACTCAATGAGCAGTTCTTC.

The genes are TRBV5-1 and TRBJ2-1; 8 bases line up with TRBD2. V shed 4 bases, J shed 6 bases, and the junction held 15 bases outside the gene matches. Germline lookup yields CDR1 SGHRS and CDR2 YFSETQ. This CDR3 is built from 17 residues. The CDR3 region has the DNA TGCGCCAGCAGCAGAGGACCGGGACTAGAAGTTGGCAATGAGCAGTTCTTC. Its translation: CASSRGPGLEVGNEQFF.

The CDR3 is CASSGRGAYGYTF. Here the CDR3 DNA reads TGTGCCAGCAGTGGGAGGGGGGCCTATGGCTACACCTTC. This chain joins TRBV25-1 and TRBJ1-2; D may be TRBD1 (6 bases). The V gene lost 4 bases and the J gene lost 4 bases, with 10 bases spanning the gap. Germline V gene sequence: CDR1 MGHDK, CDR2 SYGVNS. The CDR3 sequence is 13 residues long.

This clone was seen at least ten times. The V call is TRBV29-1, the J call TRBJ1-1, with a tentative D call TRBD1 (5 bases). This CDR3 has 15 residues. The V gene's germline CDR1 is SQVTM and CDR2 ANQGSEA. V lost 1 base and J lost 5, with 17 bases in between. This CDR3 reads CSVEAAQGAVTEAFF. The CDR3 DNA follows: TGCAGCGTTGAAGCGGCGCAGGGAGCGGTGACTGAAGCTTTCTTT.